This T cell receptor (beta chain) was identified during a study of CD8 T cells in ankylosing spondylitis. Overall study findings and caveats: A TCR beta motif made of under 10 highly homologous variants seemed typical of ankylosing spondylitis blood.

The CDR3 consists of 14 residues. The V and J ends lost 6 bases and 5 bases respectively, with 16 bases between them. This clonotype was detected only a few times. What it binds is unknown. One entry per CDR3 protein results from TCRdb running MiXCR on the 5' RACE reads. The sample has more than 600,000 distinct CDR3 sequences; about 20% are singletons. The sequenced material came from blood, either unsorted or a sorted T cell fraction (not recorded which). The rearrangement links TRBV12-3 or TRBV12-4 to TRBJ1-1; D not certain. This clonotype originated in a male donor with ankylosing spondylitis. CDR3 region: CASSLDTEGTEAFF. CDR3 nucleotide sequence: TGTGCCAGCAGCCTAGATACCGAGGGAACTGAAGCTTTCTTT.